Below are 20 T cell receptor beta chains sequenced from a single sample in a study of blood T cell repertoires in COVID-19. TCRdb's copy holds only in-frame clones and misses some; the assay was immunoSEQ multiplex PCR. This sample has 120,000 to 150,000 clones, with roughly four fifths found just once. Sequencing input: peripheral blood. These receptors were taken from a woman older than 75 in a cohort sampled during active or convalescent COVID-19.

The chain uses TRBV7-3 and TRBJ2-3, with 10 bases that match TRBD2. The CDR3 loop spans 15 amino acids. The V gene end was trimmed by 5 bases and the J gene end by 7 bases; junction bases not matched to a gene: 9. The germline gives CDR1 SGHTA, CDR2 FQGTGA. CDR3 bases: TGTGCCAGCAGCCCGAGCGGGGGGGCCGGTTATACGCAGTATTTT. Its translation: CASSPSGGAGYTQYF.

As regards this clone: Sequence at one end of the junction differs from germline and may be a read error. This sequence joins TRBV10-2 and TRBJ2-7; D tentatively fits TRBD1 or TRBD2 (5 bases each). CDR1 is WSHSY and CDR2 is SAAADI in the germline V gene. The CDR3 runs 15 residues. CDR3 nucleotide sequence: TGCGCCAGCCGTGAGGGGCAGCAATCATCCTACGAGCAGTACTTC. Translating gives CASREGQQSSYEQYF.

The gene calls are TRBV14 and TRBJ2-3; 13 bases fit TRBD2. The V gene's germline CDR1 is SGHDN and CDR2 FVKESK. J lost 4 bases, V lost 2 bases, and 6 bases had no gene match. The CDR3 spans 17 residues. The DNA of the CDR3 is TGTGCCAGCAGCCAACGAACTAGCGGGGGGGCCTCAGATACGCAGTATTTT. Its protein product is CASSQRTSGGASDTQYF.

This chain joins TRBV5-4 and TRBJ1-2; D possibly corresponds to TRBD1 (6 bases). The CDR3 totals 14 residues. From germline, CDR1 is SGHNT and CDR2 YYREEE (reference sequence). V lost 2 bases and J 0 bases, leaving 8 bases between the germline ends. CDR3 bases: TGTGCCAGCAGCTTACAGGGTTCTAACTATGGCTACACCTTC. Encoded protein: CASSLQGSNYGYTF. Drawing the rest from reference TRBV5-4 and TRBJ1-2, the complete variable domain is ETGVTQSPTHLIKTRGQQVTLRCSSQSGHNTVSWYQQALGQGPQFIFQYYREEENGRGNFPPRFSGLQFPNYSSELNVNALELDDSALYLCASSLQGSNYGYTFGSGTRLTVV.

This clone was picked up a small number of times. The chain carries TRBV5-4 and TRBJ2-5; D is unresolved. Germline CDR1 is SGHNT and CDR2 is YYREEE (reference sequence). The V gene lost 0 bases and the J gene lost 2 bases, with 14 bases spanning the gap. The CDR3 runs 16 residues. CDR3 nucleotides: TGTGCCAGCAGCTTGGGCTACCTCGGGTCACAAGAGACCCAGTACTTC. Translated, it gives CASSLGYLGSQETQYF.

This chain links TRBV5-8 with TRBJ2-2, with D possibly TRBD1 on 6 matching bases. Trimming removed 5 bases from V and 6 bases from J, with 17 bases in between. Per the germline V gene, CDR1 is SGHTS and CDR2 is YDEGEE. There are 15 residues in the CDR3. The CDR3 loop is CASRSRGYGSGELFF. Written as DNA, the CDR3 is TGTGCCAGCAGGTCCAGGGGATATGGTTCCGGGGAGCTGTTTTTT. Full variable domain (outside the CDR3, taken from reference TRBV5-8 and TRBJ2-2): EAGVTQSPTHLIKTRGQQATLRCSPISGHTSVYWYQQALGLGLQFLLWYDEGEERNRGNFPPRFSGRQFPNYSSELNVNALELEDSALYLCASRSRGYGSGELFFGEGSRLTVL.

This chain links TRBV5-1 with TRBJ1-3; 7 nucleotides align to TRBD1. Unmatched junction bases numbered 3, after V lost 0 bases and J lost 6 bases. This CDR3 has 14 residues. Germline assignment: CDR1 SGHRS and CDR2 YFSETQ. CDR3 bases: TGCGCCAGCAGCTTGGGGGGGACAGAAAACACCATATATTTT. This translates into CASSLGGTENTIYF. Supplemented by reference TRBV5-1 and TRBJ1-3, the full variable domain reads KAGVTQTPRYLIKTRGQQVTLSCSPISGHRSVSWYQQTPGQGLQFLFEYFSETQRNKGNFPGRFSGRQFSNSRSEMNVSTLELGDSALYLCASSLGGTENTIYFGEGSWLTVV.

The chain joins TRBV7-8 to TRBJ2-7; tentatively, D is TRBD1 (6 bases). V gave up 0 bases and J gave up 5 bases, with 20 bases separating them. Germline CDR1 reads SGHVS; CDR2 reads FQNEAQ. This CDR3 spans 17 amino acids. The CDR3 nucleotides read TGTGCCAGCAGCTTAGCGTTCGTTGGGGGCAGGAAGAACGAGCAGTACTTC. Its translation is CASSLAFVGGRKNEQYF.

The chain recombines TRBV7-3 with TRBJ2-1; 12 nucleotides line up with TRBD2. Trimming took 2 bases from V and 7 from J; bases not matched to a gene: 0. This CDR3 is built from 14 residues. Per the germline V gene, CDR1 is SGHTA and CDR2 is FQGTGA. The CDR3 bases are TGTGCCAGCAGCTTACTAGCGGGGGGGAATGAGCAGTTCTTC. Translating it yields CASSLLAGGNEQFF.

This clone was observed a handful of times. The chain uses TRBV29-1 and TRBJ2-1; TRBD1 agrees at 8 bases. After removal of 7 bases from V and 4 bases from J, the junction contained 9 bases not matched to a gene. Germline V gives CDR1 SQVTM, CDR2 ANQGSEA. This CDR3 region has 14 residues. CDR3 sequence (DNA): TGCAGCGCAAGAGACAGGGGTGGGTACAATGAGCAGTTCTTC. The encoded protein is CSARDRGGYNEQFF.

The chain employs TRBV9 and TRBJ1-2; weak D call: TRBD1 (6 bases). The CDR3 consists of 15 residues. Deletions cut 3 bases from V and 4 bases from J, with 16 bases between. Germline CDR1 SGDLS, CDR2 YYNGEE. CDR3 coding DNA: TGTGCCAGCAGCGCCCAACAGGGAATCGGCTATGGCTACACCTTC. Translation gives CASSAQQGIGYGYTF.

The rearrangement uses TRBV12-3 or TRBV12-4 and TRBJ2-3; D ambiguous. V was shortened by 8 bases and J by 3 bases, with 6 bases between the two germline ends. The CDR3 consists of 11 residues. CDR3 sequence (DNA): TGTGCCAGCCTTACTACAGATACGCAGTATTTT. Protein sequence: CASLTTDTQYF.

The chain combines TRBV10-3 with TRBJ1-1, with D uncertain. Germline V lookup: CDR1 ENHRY, CDR2 SYGVKD. CDR3 size: 13 residues. V lost 2 bases, J lost 3 bases, and 7 bases lay in between. The DNA for the CDR3 is TGTGCCATCAGTGAGGAGGGCTACACTGAAGCTTTCTTT. Its translation: CAISEEGYTEAFF.

This clone was picked up one time. V gene TRBV14 combines with J gene TRBJ2-7, with 8 bases lining up with TRBD1. In germline, CDR1 is SGHDN, CDR2 FVKESK. The CDR3 consists of 15 residues. V was clipped by 3 bases and J by 5 bases; unmatched bases: 9. CDR3 nucleotides: TGTGCCAGCAGCCACCTAAGAGACAGGGGCAACGAGCAGTACTTC. Translated: CASSHLRDRGNEQYF.

This chain connects TRBV24-1 to TRBJ1-5; no clear D. The CDR3 covers 18 residues. The germline gives CDR1 KGHDR, CDR2 SFDVKD. V gave up 1 base and J gave up 1 base, with 16 bases separating them. The CDR3 DNA follows: TGTGCCACCAGTGATTTCGTCGGCGTTGGAGGGAGCAATCAGCCCCAGCATTTT. This sequence encodes CATSDFVGVGGSNQPQHF.

The sample holds one count of this clone. The chain has TRBV18 and TRBJ1-6; TRBD1 might be the D (5 bases). V lost 6 bases and J 8 bases, leaving 14 bases between the germline ends. The CDR3 is 14 residues long. CDR1 and CDR2 from the germline V gene are KGHSH and LQKENI. The CDR3 nucleotides are TGTGCCAGCTCCCGAGATCCGGGGGATTCACCCCTCCACTTT. Translated: CASSRDPGDSPLHF.

The chain uses TRBV6-5 and TRBJ1-2; D unresolved. Deletions cut 0 bases from V and 2 bases from J, with 13 bases between. Germline loops: CDR1 MNHEY, CDR2 SVGAGI. CDR3 length: 16 residues. The CDR3 sequence: CASSYSIGAGNYGYTF. The DNA for the CDR3 is TGTGCCAGCAGTTACTCCATAGGCGCGGGGAACTATGGCTACACCTTC.

This clone has a handful of counts. This rearrangement joins TRBV28 to TRBJ1-4; a possible D gene is TRBD1 (5 bases). The CDR3 is 15 amino acids. Between the trimmed V and J ends, which lost 2 bases and 7 bases, there was a span of 14 bases. Germline V gives CDR1 MDHEN, CDR2 SYDVKM. The CDR3 loop is CASSLEAGRSEKLFF. As DNA, the CDR3 is TGTGCCAGCAGTTTAGAGGCAGGGCGAAGTGAAAAACTGTTTTTT.

The rearrangement links TRBV24-1 to TRBJ2-3; 11 bases line up with TRBD2. V trimming: 4 bases; J trimming: 0 bases; junction bases outside the gene matches: 5. Germline CDR1 and CDR2: KGHDR and SFDVKD. This CDR3 contains 17 residues. Here the CDR3 DNA reads TGTGCCACCAGTGAACGGACTAGCGGGCGAAGCACAGATACGCAGTATTTT. Its translation: CATSERTSGRSTDTQYF.

The gene calls are TRBV12-3 or TRBV12-4 and TRBJ2-6; possible D gene TRBD1, 6 bases. The CDR3 spans 13 residues. V lost 10 bases, J lost 4 bases, and 11 bases lay in between. The CDR3 DNA sequence: TGTGCCATACAGGGCTACGGGGCCAACGTCCTGACTTTC. It is translated as CAIQGYGANVLTF.